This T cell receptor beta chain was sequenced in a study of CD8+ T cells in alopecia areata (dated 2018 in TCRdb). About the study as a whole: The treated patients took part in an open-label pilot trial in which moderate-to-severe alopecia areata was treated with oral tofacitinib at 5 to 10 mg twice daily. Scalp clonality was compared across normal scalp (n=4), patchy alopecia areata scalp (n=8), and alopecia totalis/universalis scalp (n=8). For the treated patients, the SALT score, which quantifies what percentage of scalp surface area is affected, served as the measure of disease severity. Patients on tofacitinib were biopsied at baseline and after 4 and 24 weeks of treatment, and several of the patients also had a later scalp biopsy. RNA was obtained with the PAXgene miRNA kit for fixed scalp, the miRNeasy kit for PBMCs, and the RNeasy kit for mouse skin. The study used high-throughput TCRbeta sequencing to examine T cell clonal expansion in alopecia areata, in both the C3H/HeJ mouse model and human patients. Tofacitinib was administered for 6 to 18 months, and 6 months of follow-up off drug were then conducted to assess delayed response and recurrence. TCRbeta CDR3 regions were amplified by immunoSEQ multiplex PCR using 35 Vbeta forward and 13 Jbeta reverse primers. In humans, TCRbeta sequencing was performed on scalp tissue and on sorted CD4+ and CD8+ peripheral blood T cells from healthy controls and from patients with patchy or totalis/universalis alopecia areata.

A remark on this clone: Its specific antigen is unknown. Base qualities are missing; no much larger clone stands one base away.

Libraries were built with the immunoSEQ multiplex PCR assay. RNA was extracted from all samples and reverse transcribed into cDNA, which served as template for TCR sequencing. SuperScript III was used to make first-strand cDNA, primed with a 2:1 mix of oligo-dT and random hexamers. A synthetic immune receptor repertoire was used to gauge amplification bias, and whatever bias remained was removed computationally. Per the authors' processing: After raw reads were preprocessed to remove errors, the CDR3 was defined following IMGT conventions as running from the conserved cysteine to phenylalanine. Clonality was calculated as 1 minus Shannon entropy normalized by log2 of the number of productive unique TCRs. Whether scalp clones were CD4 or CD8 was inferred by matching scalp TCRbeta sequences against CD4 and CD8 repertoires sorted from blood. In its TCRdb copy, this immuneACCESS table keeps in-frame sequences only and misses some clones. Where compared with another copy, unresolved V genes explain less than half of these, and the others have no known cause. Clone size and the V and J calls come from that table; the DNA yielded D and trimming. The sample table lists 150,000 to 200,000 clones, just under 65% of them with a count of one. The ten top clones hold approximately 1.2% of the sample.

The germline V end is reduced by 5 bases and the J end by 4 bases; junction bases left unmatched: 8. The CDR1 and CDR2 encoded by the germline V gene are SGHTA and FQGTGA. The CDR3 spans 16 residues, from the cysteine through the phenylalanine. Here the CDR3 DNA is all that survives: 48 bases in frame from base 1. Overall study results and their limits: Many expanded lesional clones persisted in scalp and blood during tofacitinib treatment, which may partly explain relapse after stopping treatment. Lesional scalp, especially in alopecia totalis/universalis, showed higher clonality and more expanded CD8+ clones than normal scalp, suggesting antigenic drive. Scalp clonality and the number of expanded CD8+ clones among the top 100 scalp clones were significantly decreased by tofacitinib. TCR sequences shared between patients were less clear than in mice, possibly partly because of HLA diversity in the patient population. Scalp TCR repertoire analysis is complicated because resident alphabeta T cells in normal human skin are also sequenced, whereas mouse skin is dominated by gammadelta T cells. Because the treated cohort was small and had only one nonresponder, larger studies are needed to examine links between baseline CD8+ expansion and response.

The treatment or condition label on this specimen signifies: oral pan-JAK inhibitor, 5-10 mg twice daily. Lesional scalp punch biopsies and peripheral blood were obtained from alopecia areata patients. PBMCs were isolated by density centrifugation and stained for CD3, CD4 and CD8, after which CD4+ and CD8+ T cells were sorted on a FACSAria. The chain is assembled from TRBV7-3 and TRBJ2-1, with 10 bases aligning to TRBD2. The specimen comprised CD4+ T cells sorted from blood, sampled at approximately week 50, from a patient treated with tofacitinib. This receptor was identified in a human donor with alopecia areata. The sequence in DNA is TGTGCCAGCAGCACGGGAATAGCGGGGGGATACAATGAGCAGTTCTTC. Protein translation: CASSTGIAGGYNEQFF. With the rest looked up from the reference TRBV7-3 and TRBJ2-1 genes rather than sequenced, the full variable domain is GAGVSQTPSNKVTEKGKYVELRCDPISGHTALYWYRQSLGQGPEFLIYFQGTGAADDSGLPNDRFFAVRPEGSVSTLKIQRTERGDSAVYLCASSTGIAGGYNEQFFGPGTRLTVL.